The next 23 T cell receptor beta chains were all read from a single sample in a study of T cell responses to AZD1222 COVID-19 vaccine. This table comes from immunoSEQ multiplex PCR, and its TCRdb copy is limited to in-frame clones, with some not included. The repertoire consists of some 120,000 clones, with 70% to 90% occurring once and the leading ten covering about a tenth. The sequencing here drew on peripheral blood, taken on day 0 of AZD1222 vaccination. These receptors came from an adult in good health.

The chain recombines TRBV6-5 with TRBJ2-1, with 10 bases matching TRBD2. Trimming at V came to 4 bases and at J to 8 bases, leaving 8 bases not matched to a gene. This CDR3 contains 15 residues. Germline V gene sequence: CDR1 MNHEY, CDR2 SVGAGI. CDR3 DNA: TGTGCCAGCAGTTCTAGGGCTAGCGGGAGTCATGAGCAGTTCTTC. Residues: CASSSRASGSHEQFF.

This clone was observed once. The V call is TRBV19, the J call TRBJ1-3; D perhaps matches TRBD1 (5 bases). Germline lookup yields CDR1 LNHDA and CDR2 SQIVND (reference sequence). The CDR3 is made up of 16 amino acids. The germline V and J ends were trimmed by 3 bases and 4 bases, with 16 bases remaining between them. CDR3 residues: CASSMPTGRSGNTIYF. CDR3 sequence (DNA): TGTGCCAGTAGTATGCCTACGGGACGTAGCGGAAACACCATATATTTT. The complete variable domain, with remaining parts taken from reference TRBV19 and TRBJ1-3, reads DGGITQSPKYLFRKEGQNVTLSCEQNLNHDAMYWYRQDPGQGLRLIYYSQIVNDFQKGDIAEGYSVSREKKESFPLTVTSAQKNPTAFYLCASSMPTGRSGNTIYFGEGSWLTVV.

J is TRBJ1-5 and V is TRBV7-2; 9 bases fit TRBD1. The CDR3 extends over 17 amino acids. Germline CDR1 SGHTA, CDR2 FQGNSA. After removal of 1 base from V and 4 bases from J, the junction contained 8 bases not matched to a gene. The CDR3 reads CASSLVAGTGLNQPQHF. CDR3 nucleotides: TGTGCCAGCAGCTTAGTAGCCGGGACAGGGCTTAATCAGCCCCAGCATTTT.

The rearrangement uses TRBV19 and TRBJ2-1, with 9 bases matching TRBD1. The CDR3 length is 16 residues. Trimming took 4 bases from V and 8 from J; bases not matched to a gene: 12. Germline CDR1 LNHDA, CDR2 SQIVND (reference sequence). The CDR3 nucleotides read TGTGCCAGTAGTAACAACCGGGACAGGGCGTCGGATGAGCAGTTCTTC. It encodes CASSNNRDRASDEQFF. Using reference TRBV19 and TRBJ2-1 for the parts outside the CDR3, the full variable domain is DGGITQSPKYLFRKEGQNVTLSCEQNLNHDAMYWYRQDPGQGLRLIYYSQIVNDFQKGDIAEGYSVSREKKESFPLTVTSAQKNPTAFYLCASSNNRDRASDEQFFGPGTRLTVL.

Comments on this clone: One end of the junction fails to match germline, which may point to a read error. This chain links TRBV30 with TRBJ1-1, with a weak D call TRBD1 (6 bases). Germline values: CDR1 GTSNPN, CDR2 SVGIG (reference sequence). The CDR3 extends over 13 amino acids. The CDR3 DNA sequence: TGTGCCCGGAGCCGGGACATCAGGACTGAAGCTTTCTTT. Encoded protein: CARSRDIRTEAFF.

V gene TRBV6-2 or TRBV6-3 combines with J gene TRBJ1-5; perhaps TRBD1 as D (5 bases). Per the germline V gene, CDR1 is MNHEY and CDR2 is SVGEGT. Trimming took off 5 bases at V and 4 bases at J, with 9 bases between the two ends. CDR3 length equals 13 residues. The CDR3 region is CASSQGVNQPQHF. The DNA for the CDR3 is TGTGCCAGCAGTCAGGGCGTTAATCAGCCCCAGCATTTT.

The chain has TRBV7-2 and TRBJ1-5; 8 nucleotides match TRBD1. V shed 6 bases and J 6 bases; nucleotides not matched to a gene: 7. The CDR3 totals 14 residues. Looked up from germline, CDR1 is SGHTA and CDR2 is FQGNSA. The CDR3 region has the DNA TGTGCCAGCAGTAACAGGGGGGGCACTCAGCCCCAGCATTTT. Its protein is CASSNRGGTQPQHF.

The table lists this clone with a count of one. The CDR3 loop is CASSSRGVIDEQYF. CDR3 DNA sequence: TGTGCCAGCAGTTCTAGGGGGGTTATCGACGAGCAGTACTTC. V is TRBV27 and J is TRBJ2-7; possibly TRBD1 or TRBD2 for D (6 bases each). Per the germline V gene, CDR1 is MNHEY and CDR2 is SMNVEV (reference sequence). This CDR3 region has 14 residues. Trimming took off 4 bases at V and 5 bases at J, with 15 bases between the two ends.

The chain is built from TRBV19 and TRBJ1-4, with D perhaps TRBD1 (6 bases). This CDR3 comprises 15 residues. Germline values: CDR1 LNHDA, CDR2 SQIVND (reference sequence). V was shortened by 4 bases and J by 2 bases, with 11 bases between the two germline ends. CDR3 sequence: CASSTTGSTNEKLFF. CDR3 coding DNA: TGTGCCAGTAGTACTACAGGGAGTACTAATGAAAAACTGTTTTTT.

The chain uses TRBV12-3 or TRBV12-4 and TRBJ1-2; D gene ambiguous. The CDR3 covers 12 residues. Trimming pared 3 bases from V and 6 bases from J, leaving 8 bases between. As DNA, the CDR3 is TGTGCCAGCAGTTTCGGAGGAAATGGCTACACCTTC. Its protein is CASSFGGNGYTF.

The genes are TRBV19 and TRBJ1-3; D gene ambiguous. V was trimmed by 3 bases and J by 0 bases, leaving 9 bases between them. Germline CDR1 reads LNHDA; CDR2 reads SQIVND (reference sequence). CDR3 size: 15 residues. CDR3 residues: CASSIGPLSGNTIYF. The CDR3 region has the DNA TGTGCCAGTAGTATCGGGCCTCTCTCTGGAAACACCATATATTTT.

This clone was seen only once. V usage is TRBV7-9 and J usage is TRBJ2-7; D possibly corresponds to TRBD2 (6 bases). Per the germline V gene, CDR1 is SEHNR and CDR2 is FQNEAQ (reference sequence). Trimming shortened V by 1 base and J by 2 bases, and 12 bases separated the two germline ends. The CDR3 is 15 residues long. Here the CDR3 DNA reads TGTGCCAGCAGCTTAGAAGGCGGGATTACCTACGAGCAGTACTTC. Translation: CASSLEGGITYEQYF. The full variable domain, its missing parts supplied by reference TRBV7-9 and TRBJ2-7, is DTGVSQNPRHKITKRGQNVTFRCDPISEHNRLYWYRQTLGQGPEFLTYFQNEAQLEKSRLLSDRFSAERPKGSFSTLEIQRTEQGDSAMYLCASSLEGGITYEQYFGPGTRLTVT.

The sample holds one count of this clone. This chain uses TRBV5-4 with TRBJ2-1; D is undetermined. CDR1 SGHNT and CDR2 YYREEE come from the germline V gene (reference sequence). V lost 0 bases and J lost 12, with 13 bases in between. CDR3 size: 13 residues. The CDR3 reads CASSLEAGDPQFF. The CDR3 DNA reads TGTGCCAGCAGCTTGGAGGCTGGCGATCCGCAGTTCTTC.

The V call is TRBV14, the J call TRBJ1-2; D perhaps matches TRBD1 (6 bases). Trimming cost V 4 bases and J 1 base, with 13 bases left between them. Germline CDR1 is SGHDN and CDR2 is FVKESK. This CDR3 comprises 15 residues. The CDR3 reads CASSLRGGYNYGYTF. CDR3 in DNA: TGTGCCAGCAGCCTAAGGGGGGGATATAACTATGGCTACACCTTC.

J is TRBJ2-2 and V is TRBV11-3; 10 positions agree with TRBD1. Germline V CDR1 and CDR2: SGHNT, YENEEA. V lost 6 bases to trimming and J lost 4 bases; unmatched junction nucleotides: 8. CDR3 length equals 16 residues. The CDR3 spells CASRLTGTGVTGELFF. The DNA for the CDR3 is TGTGCCAGCAGATTGACCGGGACAGGGGTCACCGGGGAGCTGTTTTTT.

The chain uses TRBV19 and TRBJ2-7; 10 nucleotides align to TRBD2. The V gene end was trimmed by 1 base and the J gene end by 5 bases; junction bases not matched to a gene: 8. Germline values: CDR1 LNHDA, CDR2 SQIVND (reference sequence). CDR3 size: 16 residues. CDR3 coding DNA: TGTGCCAGTAGTATAGGTCTAGCGGGAGTCACCGACGAGCAGTACTTC. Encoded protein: CASSIGLAGVTDEQYF.

The CDR3 region has the DNA TGTGCCACCAGCGTACAGTTTAGGGCTAGCCGCTACGAGCAGTACTTC. Protein product: CATSVQFRASRYEQYF. The chain employs TRBV24-1 and TRBJ2-7, with D possibly being TRBD2 (5 bases). The germline gives CDR1 KGHDR, CDR2 SFDVKD. The V and J ends lost 7 bases and 3 bases respectively, with 21 bases between them. CDR3 length equals 16 residues.

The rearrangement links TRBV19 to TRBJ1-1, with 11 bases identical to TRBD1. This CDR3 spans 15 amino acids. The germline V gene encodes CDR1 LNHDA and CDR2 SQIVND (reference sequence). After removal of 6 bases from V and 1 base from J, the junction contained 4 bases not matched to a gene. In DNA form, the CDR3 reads TGTGCCAGTAGCTGGGACAGGGGGACGAACACTGAAGCTTTCTTT. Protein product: CASSWDRGTNTEAFF.

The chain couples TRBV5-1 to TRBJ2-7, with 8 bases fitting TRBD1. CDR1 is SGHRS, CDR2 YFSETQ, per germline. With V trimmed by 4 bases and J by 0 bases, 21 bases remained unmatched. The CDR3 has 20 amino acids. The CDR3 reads CASSLTGASHEGSGSYEQYF. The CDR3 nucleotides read TGCGCCAGCAGCCTGACAGGGGCAAGCCATGAAGGTAGCGGCTCCTACGAGCAGTACTTC.

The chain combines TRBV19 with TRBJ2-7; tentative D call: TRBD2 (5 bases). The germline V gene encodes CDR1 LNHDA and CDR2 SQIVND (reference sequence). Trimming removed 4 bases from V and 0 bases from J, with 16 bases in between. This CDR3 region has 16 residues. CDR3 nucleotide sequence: TGTGCCAGTAGTAACCTCGGGGTCCGGGGCTCCTACGAGCAGTACTTC. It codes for CASSNLGVRGSYEQYF.

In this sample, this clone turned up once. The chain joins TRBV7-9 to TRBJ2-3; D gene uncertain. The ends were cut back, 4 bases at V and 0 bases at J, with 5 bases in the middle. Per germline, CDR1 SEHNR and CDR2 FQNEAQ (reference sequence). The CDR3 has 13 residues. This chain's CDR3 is CASSSTSTDTQYF. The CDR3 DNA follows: TGTGCCAGCAGCTCGACTAGCACAGATACGCAGTATTTT. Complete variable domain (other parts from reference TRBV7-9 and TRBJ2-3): DTGVSQNPRHKITKRGQNVTFRCDPISEHNRLYWYRQTLGQGPEFLTYFQNEAQLEKSRLLSDRFSAERPKGSFSTLEIQRTEQGDSAMYLCASSSTSTDTQYFGPGTRLTVL.

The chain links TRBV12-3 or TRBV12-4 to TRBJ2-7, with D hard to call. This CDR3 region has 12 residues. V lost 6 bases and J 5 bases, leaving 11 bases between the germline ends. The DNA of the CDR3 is TGTGCCAGCAGCCCCTTACACAACGAGCAGTACTTC. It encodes CASSPLHNEQYF.

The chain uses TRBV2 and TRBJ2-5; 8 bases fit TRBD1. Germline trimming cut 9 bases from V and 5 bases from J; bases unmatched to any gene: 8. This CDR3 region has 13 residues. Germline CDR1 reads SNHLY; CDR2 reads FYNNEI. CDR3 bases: TGTGCCAGTAGCACACAGGGGGAGGAGACCCAGTACTTC. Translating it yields CASSTQGEETQYF.